This T cell receptor (beta chain) derives from a study of regulatory T cells in long-lasting Graves disease. Study at large: The study enrolled newly diagnosed Graves' patients on antithyroid drugs under 3 months.

Assembly of TCR beta libraries relied on iRepertoire HTBI primers together with Arm-PCR of CDR3 regions. Via MiXCR, TCRdb re-called the multiplex PCR reads, giving one row per CDR3 protein. This table has about 440,000 distinct CDR3 sequences, roughly 17% appearing once. The time point: newly diagnosed GD, antithyroid drugs for less than 3 months. Extracted PBMC RNA gave rise to the TCR library. An endocrinology department in Xi'an, China, supplied the patients. In addition, the sample was reused for a study of T cells in Graves' hyperthyroidism and ophthalmopathy. From that paper: Newly diagnosed hyperthyroidism, duration under 2 months, in patients aged 18 to 65.

This TCR was sampled from a woman aged 30 to 39 with Graves disease. The sample consisted of peripheral blood mononuclear cells (PBMCs), taken at new diagnosis, from a patient treated with antithyroid drugs.

The chain's CDR3 is CASMKAGNKDGYTF. The DNA for the CDR3 is TGTGCCAGCATGAAGGCAGGGAATAAGGATGGCTACACCTTC. The chain carries TRBV27 and TRBJ1-2, with D possibly TRBD1 on 5 matching bases. V shed 7 bases and J shed 6 bases, with 18 bases lying between them. This CDR3 is 14 amino acids long. The germline V gene has CDR1 MNHEY and CDR2 SMNVEV (reference sequence).